Sequencing of this T cell receptor beta chain was carried out in a study of brain T cells in children with intractable seizures. Sequencing was limited to surgery cases with top T cell transcript signatures in brain tissue. Patients received at least one anti-epileptic drug before surgery. Between the trimmed V and J ends, which lost 0 bases and 4 bases, there was a span of 20 bases. Germline loops: CDR1 SGHRS, CDR2 YFSETQ. The CDR3 runs 18 residues. Repertoires were generated with immunoSEQ multiplex PCR, while TCRdb's copy carries only in-frame clones and drops some. Of 70,000 to 85,000 clones listed, around 90% are singletons.

V is TRBV5-1 and J is TRBJ2-1; D is perhaps TRBD2 (7 bases). Sequences were derived from peripheral blood, sampled at surgery. The TCR comes from a girl aged 2-10 years with Rasmussen encephalitis and intractable seizures. The CDR3 loop is CASSLEGGPGLGYNEQFF. For the CDR3, the DNA is TGCGCCAGCAGCTTGGAGGGGGGGCCGGGTTTGGGGTACAATGAGCAGTTCTTC.